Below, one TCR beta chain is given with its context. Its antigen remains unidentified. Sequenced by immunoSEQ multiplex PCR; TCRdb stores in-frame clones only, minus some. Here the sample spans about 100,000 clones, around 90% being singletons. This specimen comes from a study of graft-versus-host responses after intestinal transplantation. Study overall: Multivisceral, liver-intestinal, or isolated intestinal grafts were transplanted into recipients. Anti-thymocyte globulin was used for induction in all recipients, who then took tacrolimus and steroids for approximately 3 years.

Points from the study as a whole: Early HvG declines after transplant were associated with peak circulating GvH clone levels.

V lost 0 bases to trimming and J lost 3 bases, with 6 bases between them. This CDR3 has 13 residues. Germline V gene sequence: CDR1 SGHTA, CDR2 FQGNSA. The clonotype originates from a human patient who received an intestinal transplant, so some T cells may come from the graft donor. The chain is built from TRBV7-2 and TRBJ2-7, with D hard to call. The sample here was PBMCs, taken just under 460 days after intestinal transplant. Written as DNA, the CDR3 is TGTGCCAGCAGCTTAGCGGGGATCTACGAGCAGTACTTC. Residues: CASSLAGIYEQYF. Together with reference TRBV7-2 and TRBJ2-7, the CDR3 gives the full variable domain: GAGVSQSPSNKVTEKGKDVELRCDPISGHTALYWYRQSLGQGLEFLIYFQGNSAPDKSGLPSDRFSAERTGGSVSTLTIQRTQQEDSAVYLCASSLAGIYEQYFGPGTRLTVT.